The 22 T cell receptor beta chains below all came from one sample that was sequenced in a study of Ad26.COV2.S vaccination and SARS-CoV-2 variants. The method was immunoSEQ multiplex PCR; TCRdb's version includes in-frame clones alone and lacks a portion of them. The sample has about 440,000 clones, around nine tenths seen once. Stated treatment: roughly 19 received Ad26.COV2.S at low or high dose, single or two shots; five or six received placebo; per-sample allocation not given. It was on day 63 after the first vaccine or placebo injection that samples were taken. Sequencing used peripheral blood, obtained in a trial of Ad26.COV2.S vaccine versus placebo. These receptors came from a person between 18 and 65 years old who received the Ad26.COV2.S COVID-19 vaccine or a placebo.

The sample holds one count of this clone. V gene TRBV9 combines with J gene TRBJ2-1; D perhaps matches TRBD2 (6 bases). V lost 3 bases and J 3 bases, leaving 7 bases between the germline ends. CDR1 and CDR2 (germline): SGDLS, YYNGEE. The CDR3 has 13 amino acids. The CDR3 region is CASSGEVYNEQFF. In nucleotides, the CDR3 is TGTGCCAGCAGCGGGGAGGTCTACAATGAGCAGTTCTTC.

The V gene is TRBV6-5, the J gene TRBJ1-5; 8 nucleotides line up with TRBD1. Germline V gene data show CDR1 as MNHEY and CDR2 as SVGAGI. The CDR3 has 16 residues. The ends lost 4 bases at V and 15 bases at J; junction bases unmatched: 20. The CDR3 DNA reads TGTGCCAGCAGTTTCTCAGGGGGCCCGCTTCCAATGGCTATGCATTTT. This codes for CASSFSGGPLPMAMHF.

The chain uses TRBV4-3 and TRBJ2-2; a weak D match, TRBD1 (5 bases). Germline assignment: CDR1 LGHNA and CDR2 YSLEER. Trimming removed 1 base from V and 6 bases from J, with 15 bases in between. This CDR3 is built from 16 residues. The DNA for the CDR3 is TGCGCCAGCAGCCAAGGGCGCAGGGTGGGCGCCGGGGAGCTGTTTTTT. Translating gives CASSQGRRVGAGELFF.

The V gene is TRBV3-1 (or the pseudogene TRBV3-2), the J gene TRBJ1-5; D is undetermined. This CDR3 is 14 amino acids long. V shed 4 bases and J shed 2 bases, with 9 bases lying between them. Per the germline V gene, CDR1 is LGHDT and CDR2 is YNNKEL (reference sequence). DNA for the CDR3: TGTGCCAGCAGCCCTCTGAGGGGCAATCAGCCCCAGCATTTT. It codes for CASSPLRGNQPQHF.

This clone appeared a few times. The chain recombines TRBV11-2 with TRBJ2-3; the D gene is possibly TRBD2 (5 bases). Germline V lookup: CDR1 SGHAT, CDR2 FQNNGV. CDR3 size: 17 residues. V lost 5 bases and J lost 2, with 20 bases in between. CDR3 residues: CASSQAPTSGLTDTQYF. The CDR3, as DNA: TGTGCCAGCAGCCAGGCCCCCACGAGCGGACTCACAGATACGCAGTATTTT.

This clone was observed a single time. The chain combines TRBV6-6 with TRBJ1-3; 7 bases map to TRBD1. Trimming cost V 0 bases and J 4 bases; bases outside gene matches: 3. The CDR3 has 15 residues. In germline, CDR1 is MNHNY, CDR2 SVGAGI (reference sequence). CDR3 DNA: TGTGCCAGCAGTTACTCGCAGGGGGGGGGAAACACCATATATTTT. Translated: CASSYSQGGGNTIYF.

The chain is built from TRBV4-3 and TRBJ1-2; D might be TRBD1 (6 bases). The V gene's germline CDR1 is LGHNA and CDR2 YSLEER. This CDR3 contains 15 residues. V was pared by 4 bases and J by 4 bases, with 16 bases between. CDR3 sequence (DNA): TGCGCCAGCAGCCCCCGGGGGGCAGGGGCCTATGGCTACACCTTC. It yields the protein CASSPRGAGAYGYTF.

The genes are TRBV5-1 and TRBJ1-2, with no clear D. CDR1 is SGHRS and CDR2 is YFSETQ in the germline V gene. The CDR3 is 15 amino acids. Trimming stripped 0 bases from V and 4 bases from J, with 13 bases between. CDR3 nucleotides: TGCGCCAGCAGCTTGGACGGCAGCGAAGCCTATGGCTACACCTTC. It codes for CASSLDGSEAYGYTF.

The rearrangement links TRBV27 to TRBJ2-3; 12 bases fit TRBD2. CDR1 MNHEY and CDR2 SMNVEV come from the germline V gene (reference sequence). The CDR3 is 16 amino acids. V was pared by 0 bases and J by 6 bases, with 4 bases of the junction left unmatched. The CDR3 is CASSLSRLAGVDTQYF. CDR3 nucleotides: TGTGCCAGCAGTTTATCTCGACTAGCGGGAGTGGATACGCAGTATTTT.

The rearrangement joins TRBV27 to TRBJ2-7; D may be TRBD2 (5 bases). V shed 11 bases and J shed 3 bases, with 14 bases lying between them. The CDR3 contains 12 residues. The germline CDR1 and CDR2 sequences are MNHEY and SMNVEV (reference sequence). CDR3 sequence reads: CASRGSFYEQYF. The CDR3, as DNA: TGTGCCTCCCGAGGGAGCTTCTACGAGCAGTACTTC.

This chain uses TRBV7-2 with TRBJ2-1; D perhaps matches TRBD2 (5 bases). The CDR3 covers 13 residues. V gave up 5 bases and J gave up 4 bases, with 9 bases separating them. Germline V gene data show CDR1 as SGHTA and CDR2 as FQGNSA. The chain's CDR3 is CASSPRVYNEQFF. As DNA, the CDR3 is TGTGCCAGCAGCCCGAGGGTTTACAATGAGCAGTTCTTC.

The chain joins TRBV24-1 to TRBJ2-3; 7 nucleotides align to TRBD1. This CDR3 region has 16 residues. The V gene end was trimmed by 5 bases and the J gene end by 1 base; junction bases not matched to a gene: 8. CDR1 and CDR2 from the germline V gene are KGHDR and SFDVKD. In DNA, the CDR3 is TGTGCCACCAGTGCCCCGACAGGGCCTCGCACAGATACGCAGTATTTT. Its translation is CATSAPTGPRTDTQYF.

The genes are TRBV28 and TRBJ2-7; 7 nucleotides align to TRBD2. The germline CDR1 and CDR2 sequences are MDHEN and SYDVKM. The CDR3 runs to 14 residues. V lost 8 bases and J lost 1; bases outside the gene matches: 8. CDR3 sequence (DNA): TGTGCCAGCCGGCAACGGGAGGTGTCCTACGAGCAGTACTTC. Translated, it gives CASRQREVSYEQYF. Looking up the rest from reference TRBV28 and TRBJ2-7 gives the full variable domain: DVKVTQSSRYLVKRTGEKVFLECVQDMDHENMFWYRQDPGLGLRLIYFSYDVKMKEKGDIPEGYSVSREKKERFSLILESASTNQTSMYLCASRQREVSYEQYFGPGTRLTVT.

This chain connects TRBV18 to TRBJ2-7; no clear D. The V gene lost 3 bases and the J gene lost 3 bases, with 9 bases spanning the gap. The V gene's germline CDR1 is KGHSH and CDR2 LQKENI. CDR3 length equals 13 residues. The CDR3 is CASSPSGDYEQYF. The CDR3 DNA sequence: TGTGCCAGCTCACCGTCCGGAGACTACGAGCAGTACTTC.

The rearrangement joins TRBV5-1 to TRBJ2-7; 9 bases align to TRBD1. Losses at the gene ends were 1 base for V and 3 bases for J; bases not matched to a gene: 5. Germline CDR1 reads SGHRS; CDR2 reads YFSETQ. This CDR3 region has 15 residues. CDR3 coding DNA: TGCGCCAGCAGCTTGACCGGGACAGGGCGCTACGAGCAGTACTTC. It translates to CASSLTGTGRYEQYF.

The J gene is TRBJ2-7, the V gene TRBV29-1; 12 bases are a match to TRBD2. The CDR3 totals 13 residues. V dropped 6 bases and J dropped 2; count of bases not matched to a gene: 2. Germline V gene data show CDR1 as SQVTM and CDR2 as ANQGSEA. The CDR3 region has the DNA TGCAGCGTACGACTAGCGGGGGCCTACGAGCAGTACTTC. Its translation is CSVRLAGAYEQYF.

This clone turned up a few times. The J gene is TRBJ1-6, the V gene TRBV9; D not resolved. Germline CDR1 and CDR2: SGDLS and YYNGEE. The V gene lost 0 bases and the J gene lost 6 bases, with 4 bases spanning the gap. The CDR3 length is 13 residues. Here the CDR3 DNA reads TGTGCCAGCAGCGTAGGCCCTAATTCACCCCTCCACTTT. This codes for CASSVGPNSPLHF.

For this clone: The junction differs from germline at one of its ends, possibly a read error. This rearrangement joins TRBV6-1 to TRBJ1-5, with D possibly being TRBD1 (5 bases). Germline loops: CDR1 MNHNS, CDR2 SASEGT. The CDR3 is made up of 14 amino acids. Here the CDR3 reads CASSEWGDNQAQHF. The DNA of the CDR3 is TGTGCCAGCAGTGAATGGGGGGATAATCAGGCCCAGCATTTT.

The chain has TRBV2 and TRBJ1-2; D not certain. Germline-derived CDR1 and CDR2 are SNHLY and FYNNEI. The CDR3 spans 15 residues. V was clipped by 8 bases and J by 4 bases, with 20 bases between them. As DNA, the CDR3 is TGTGCCAGCGAGGTTGGCAGCCGAAATTCCTATGGCTACACCTTC. Protein: CASEVGSRNSYGYTF.

V is TRBV30 and J is TRBJ1-1; unclear D gene. The CDR3 runs to 11 residues. Germline V gives CDR1 GTSNPN, CDR2 SVGIG (reference sequence). In DNA, the CDR3 is TGTGCGTACTCGGGGATGACTGAAGCTTTCTTT. This gives the protein CAYSGMTEAFF.

A few counts support this clone. The chain is built from TRBV9 and TRBJ2-5; 9 bases fit TRBD2. Germline CDR1 SGDLS, CDR2 YYNGEE. V trimming: 0 bases; J trimming: 5 bases; junction bases outside the gene matches: 11. The CDR3 extends over 17 amino acids. The CDR3 nucleotides read TGTGCCAGCAGCGTAGGACTTTATAGCGGGAGTGTGGAGACCCAGTACTTC. Translating gives CASSVGLYSGSVETQYF.

V and J are TRBV7-8 and TRBJ1-6; D is unclear. This CDR3 has 14 amino acids. Looked up from germline, CDR1 is SGHVS and CDR2 is FQNEAQ. Trimming removed 1 base from V and 6 bases from J, with 7 bases in between. The CDR3 region is CASSLGNSNSPLHF. The CDR3 DNA reads TGTGCCAGCAGCTTAGGGAACAGTAATTCACCCCTCCACTTT. Together with reference TRBV7-8 and TRBJ1-6, the CDR3 gives the full variable domain: GAGVSQSPRYKVAKRGQDVALRCDPISGHVSLFWYQQALGQGPEFLTYFQNEAQLDKSGLPSDRFFAERPEGSVSTLKIQRTQQEDSAVYLCASSLGNSNSPLHFGNGTRLTVT.